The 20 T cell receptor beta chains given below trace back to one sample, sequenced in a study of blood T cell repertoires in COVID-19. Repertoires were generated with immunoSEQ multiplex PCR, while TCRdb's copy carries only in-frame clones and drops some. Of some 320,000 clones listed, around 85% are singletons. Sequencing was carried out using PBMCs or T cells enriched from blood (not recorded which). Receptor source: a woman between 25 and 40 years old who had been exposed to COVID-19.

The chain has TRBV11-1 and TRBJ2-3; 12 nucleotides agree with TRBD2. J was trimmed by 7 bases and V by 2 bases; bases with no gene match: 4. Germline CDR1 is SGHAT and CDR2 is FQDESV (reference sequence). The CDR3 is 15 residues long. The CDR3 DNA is TGTGCCAGCAGCTTATCTAGCGGGGGGGGAAATACGCAGTATTTT. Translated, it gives CASSLSSGGGNTQYF.

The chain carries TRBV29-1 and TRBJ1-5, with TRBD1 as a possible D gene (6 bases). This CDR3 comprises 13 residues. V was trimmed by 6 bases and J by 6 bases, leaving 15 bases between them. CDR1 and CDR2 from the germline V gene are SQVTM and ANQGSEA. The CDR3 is CSVEQGGGQPQHF. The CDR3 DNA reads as TGCAGCGTGGAACAGGGAGGCGGTCAGCCCCAGCATTTT.

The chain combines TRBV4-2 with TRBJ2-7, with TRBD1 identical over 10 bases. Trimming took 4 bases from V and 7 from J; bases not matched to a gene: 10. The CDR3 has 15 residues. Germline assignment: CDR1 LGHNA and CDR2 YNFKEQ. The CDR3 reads CASSRLRQGAHEQYF. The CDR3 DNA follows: TGTGCCAGCAGCCGCCTGAGACAGGGGGCGCATGAGCAGTACTTC.

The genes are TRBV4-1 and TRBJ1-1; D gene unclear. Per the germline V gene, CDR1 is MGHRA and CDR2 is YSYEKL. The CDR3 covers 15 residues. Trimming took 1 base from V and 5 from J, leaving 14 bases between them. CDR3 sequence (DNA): TGCGCCAGCAGCCAAGGGAGCCGGAGAGGGACTGAAGCTTTCTTT. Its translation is CASSQGSRRGTEAFF.

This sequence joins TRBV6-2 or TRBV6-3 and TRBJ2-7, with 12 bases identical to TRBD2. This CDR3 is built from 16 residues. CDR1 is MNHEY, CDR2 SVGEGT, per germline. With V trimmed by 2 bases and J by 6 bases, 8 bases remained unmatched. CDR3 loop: CASSYAGLAGSGEQYF. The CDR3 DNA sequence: TGTGCCAGCAGTTACGCCGGACTAGCGGGGTCCGGCGAGCAGTACTTC.

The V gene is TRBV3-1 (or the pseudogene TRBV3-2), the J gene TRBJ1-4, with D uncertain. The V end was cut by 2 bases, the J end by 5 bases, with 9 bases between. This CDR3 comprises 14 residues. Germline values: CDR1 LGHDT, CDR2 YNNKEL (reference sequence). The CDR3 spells CASSQREENEKLFF. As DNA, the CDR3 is TGTGCCAGCAGCCAACGAGAGGAAAATGAAAAACTGTTTTTT.

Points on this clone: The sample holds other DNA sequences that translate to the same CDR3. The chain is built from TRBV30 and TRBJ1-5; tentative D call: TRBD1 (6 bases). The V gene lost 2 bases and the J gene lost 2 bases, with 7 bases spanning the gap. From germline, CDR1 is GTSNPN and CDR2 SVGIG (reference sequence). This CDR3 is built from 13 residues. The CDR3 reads CAWSSGGNQPQHF. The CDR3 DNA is TGTGCCTGGAGTTCAGGGGGCAATCAGCCCCAGCATTTT.

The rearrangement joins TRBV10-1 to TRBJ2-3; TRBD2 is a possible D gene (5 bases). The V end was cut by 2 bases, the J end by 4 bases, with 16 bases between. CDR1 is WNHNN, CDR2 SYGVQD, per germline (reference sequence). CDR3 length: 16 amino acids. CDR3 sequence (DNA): TGCGCCAGCAGTGAGGAACTAGGTTCAGTTTCAGATACGCAGTATTTT. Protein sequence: CASSEELGSVSDTQYF.

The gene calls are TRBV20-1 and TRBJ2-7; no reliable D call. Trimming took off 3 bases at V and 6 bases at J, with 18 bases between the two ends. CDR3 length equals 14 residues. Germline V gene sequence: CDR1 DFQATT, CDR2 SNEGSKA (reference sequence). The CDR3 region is CSASATAAAGEQYF. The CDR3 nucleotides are TGCAGTGCTAGTGCTACCGCCGCGGCTGGCGAGCAGTACTTC.

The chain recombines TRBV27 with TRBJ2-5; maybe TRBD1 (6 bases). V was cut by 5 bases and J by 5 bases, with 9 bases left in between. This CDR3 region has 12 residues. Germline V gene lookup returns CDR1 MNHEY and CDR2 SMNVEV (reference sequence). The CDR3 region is CASSPQGETQYF. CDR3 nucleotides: TGTGCCAGCAGTCCCCAGGGGGAGACCCAGTACTTC.

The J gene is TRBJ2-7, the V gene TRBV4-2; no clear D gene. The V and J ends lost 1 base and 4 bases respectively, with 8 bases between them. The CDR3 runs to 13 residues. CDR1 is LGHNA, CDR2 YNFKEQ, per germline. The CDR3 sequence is CASSQGVQYEQYF. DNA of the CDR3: TGTGCCAGCAGCCAAGGAGTACAGTACGAGCAGTACTTC.

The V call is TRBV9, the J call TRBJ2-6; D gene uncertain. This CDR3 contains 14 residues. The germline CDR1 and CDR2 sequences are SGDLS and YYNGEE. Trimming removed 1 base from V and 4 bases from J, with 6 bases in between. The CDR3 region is CASSVTPGANVLTF. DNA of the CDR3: TGTGCCAGCAGCGTAACTCCCGGGGCCAACGTCCTGACTTTC.

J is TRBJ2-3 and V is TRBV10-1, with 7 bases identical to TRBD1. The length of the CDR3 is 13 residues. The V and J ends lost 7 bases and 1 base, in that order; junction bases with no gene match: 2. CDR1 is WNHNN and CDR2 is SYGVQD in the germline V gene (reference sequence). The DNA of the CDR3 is TGCGCCAGCACCGGACAGGGCACAGATACGCAGTATTTT. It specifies CASTGQGTDTQYF.

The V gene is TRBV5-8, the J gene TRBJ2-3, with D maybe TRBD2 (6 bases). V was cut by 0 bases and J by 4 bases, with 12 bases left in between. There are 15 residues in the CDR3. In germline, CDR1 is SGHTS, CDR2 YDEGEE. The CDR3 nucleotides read TGTGCCAGCAGCTTGGAGGGGCGGGGCTCAGATACGCAGTATTTT. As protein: CASSLEGRGSDTQYF.

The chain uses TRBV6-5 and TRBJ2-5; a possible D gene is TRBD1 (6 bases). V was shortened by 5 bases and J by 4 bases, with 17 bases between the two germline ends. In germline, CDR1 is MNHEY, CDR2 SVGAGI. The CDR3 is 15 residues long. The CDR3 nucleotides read TGTGCCAGCAGTCCCAGGACAGCCTCCCGAGAGACCCAGTACTTC. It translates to CASSPRTASRETQYF.

Written as DNA, the CDR3 is TGTGCCAGCAGTCCTACAGGGGGTGTTCAGCCCCAGCATTTT. Its protein is CASSPTGGVQPQHF. The chain links TRBV28 to TRBJ1-5; 8 nucleotides agree with TRBD1. Trimming removed 5 bases from V and 6 bases from J; junction bases left unmatched: 6. CDR1 is MDHEN, CDR2 SYDVKM, per germline. This CDR3 comprises 14 residues.

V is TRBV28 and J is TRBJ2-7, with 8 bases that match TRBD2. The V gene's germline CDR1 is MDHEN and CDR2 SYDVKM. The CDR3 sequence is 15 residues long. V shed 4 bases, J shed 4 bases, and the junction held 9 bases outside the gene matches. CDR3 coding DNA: TGTGCCAGCAGTTCCGGGACTAGATCAGATTACGAGCAGTACTTC. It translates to CASSSGTRSDYEQYF.

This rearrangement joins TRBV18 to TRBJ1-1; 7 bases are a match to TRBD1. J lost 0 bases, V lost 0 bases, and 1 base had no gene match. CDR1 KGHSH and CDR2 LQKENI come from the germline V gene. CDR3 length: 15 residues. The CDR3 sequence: CASSPPGQLNTEAFF. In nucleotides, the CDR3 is TGTGCCAGCTCACCACCGGGACAGTTGAACACTGAAGCTTTCTTT.

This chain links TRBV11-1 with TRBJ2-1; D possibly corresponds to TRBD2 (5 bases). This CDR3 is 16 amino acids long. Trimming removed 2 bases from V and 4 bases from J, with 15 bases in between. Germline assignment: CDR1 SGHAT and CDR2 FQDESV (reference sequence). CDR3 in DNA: TGTGCCAGCAGCTTACATTCGGGGTCTGCATACAATGAGCAGTTCTTC. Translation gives CASSLHSGSAYNEQFF.

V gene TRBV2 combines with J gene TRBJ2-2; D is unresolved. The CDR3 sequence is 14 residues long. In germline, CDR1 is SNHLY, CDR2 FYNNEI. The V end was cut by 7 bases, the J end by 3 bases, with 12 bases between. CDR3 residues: CASKNPAYTGELFF. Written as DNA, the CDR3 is TGTGCCAGCAAAAATCCAGCGTACACCGGGGAGCTGTTTTTT.